One sample yielded the 18 T cell receptor beta chains listed below, sequenced in a study of CD8+CD57+ T cells in acquired aplastic anemia. Patients sequenced had flow cytometry evidence of CD8+CD57+ cell expansion. Using genomic DNA as the template, TCR beta VDJ and CDR3 profiling was carried out. TCRdb ran MiXCR on the reads and lists one entry per CDR3 protein. Of 80,000 to 100,000 distinct CDR3 sequences listed, 65% to 70% are singletons. Sequencing was performed on sorted CD4+, CD8+, or CD8+CD57+ T cells (not recorded which) from PBMCs. The receptors originated from a human donor with aplastic anemia.

The chain carries TRBV5-8 and TRBJ2-7, with TRBD1 as a possible D gene (6 bases). Deletions cut 7 bases from V and 4 bases from J, with 15 bases between. Per the germline V gene, CDR1 is SGHTS and CDR2 is YDEGEE. CDR3 length: 13 residues. The CDR3 is CASAPGTSYEQYF. The CDR3 region has the DNA TGTGCCAGCGCTCCCGGGACATCTTACGAGCAGTACTTC. Looking up the rest from reference TRBV5-8 and TRBJ2-7 gives the full variable domain: EAGVTQSPTHLIKTRGQQATLRCSPISGHTSVYWYQQALGLGLQFLLWYDEGEERNRGNFPPRFSGRQFPNYSSELNVNALELEDSALYLCASAPGTSYEQYFGPGTRLTVT.

V is TRBV11-2 and J is TRBJ1-1, with TRBD1 matching over 8 bases. The ends lost 1 base at V and 12 bases at J; junction bases unmatched: 4. Germline CDR1 SGHAT, CDR2 FQNNGV. The length of the CDR3 is 12 residues. The CDR3 here is CASSLVDRGSFF. For the CDR3, the DNA is TGTGCCAGCAGCTTAGTTGACAGGGGTTCTTTCTTT.

The V call is TRBV20-1, the J call TRBJ2-7, with 13 nucleotides matching TRBD2. Per germline, CDR1 DFQATT and CDR2 SNEGSKA (reference sequence). The CDR3 is 16 residues long. J gave up 6 bases and V 2 bases, and 10 bases lay outside the gene matches. CDR3 protein: CSARSLAGGTTVEQYF. The CDR3 DNA is TGCAGTGCTAGATCACTAGCGGGAGGGACTACTGTCGAGCAGTACTTC.

The chain has TRBV2 and TRBJ1-1; the match to TRBD1 covers 7 bases. J gave up 6 bases and V 6 bases, and 4 bases lay outside the gene matches. Germline CDR1 and CDR2: SNHLY and FYNNEI. This CDR3 spans 12 amino acids. CDR3 DNA: TGTGCCAGCAGCGACAGGGTCCCTGAAGCTTTCTTT. It yields the protein CASSDRVPEAFF.

V usage is TRBV4-3 and J usage is TRBJ1-1; TRBD1 is a possible D gene (5 bases). Germline lookup yields CDR1 LGHNA and CDR2 YSLEER. The CDR3 has 17 residues. With 0 bases removed from V and 1 base from J, the gap between germline ends came to 15 bases. CDR3 sequence: CASSQDRGIRPNTEAFF. In DNA, the CDR3 is TGCGCCAGCAGCCAAGATAGGGGTATCAGACCGAACACTGAAGCTTTCTTT.

The gene calls are TRBV11-2 and TRBJ1-6; a weak D match, TRBD1 (6 bases). V lost 5 bases, J lost 9 bases, and 14 bases lay in between. This CDR3 is 14 amino acids long. The V gene's germline CDR1 is SGHAT and CDR2 FQNNGV. CDR3 protein: CASSPTGAGSPLHF. As DNA, the CDR3 is TGTGCCAGCAGCCCGACGGGGGCGGGTTCACCCCTCCACTTT.

This clonotype was observed a few times. The rearrangement links TRBV5-8 to TRBJ1-1; 7 nucleotides match TRBD1. With V trimmed by 1 base and J by 3 bases, 0 bases remained unmatched. The germline V gene encodes CDR1 SGHTS and CDR2 YDEGEE. The CDR3 consists of 13 residues. The CDR3 DNA reads TGTGCCAGCAGCTTGACAGGGGACACTGAAGCTTTCTTT. Translating gives CASSLTGDTEAFF.

J is TRBJ2-6 and V is TRBV10-2; the D call may be TRBD1 or TRBD2 (5 bases each). V was pared by 4 bases and J by 0 bases, with 19 bases between. This CDR3 comprises 19 residues. Per germline, CDR1 WSHSY and CDR2 SAAADI. Here the CDR3 DNA reads TGCGCCAGCAGTGGTTGGACCGGGACGGAAAACTCTGGGGCCAACGTCCTGACTTTC. Protein product: CASSGWTGTENSGANVLTF.

In this sample, this clonotype turned up many times. V and J are TRBV20-1 and TRBJ1-2, with D uncertain. The germline gives CDR1 DFQATT, CDR2 SNEGSKA (reference sequence). This CDR3 spans 13 amino acids. The V end was cut by 4 bases, the J end by 3 bases, with 12 bases between. The CDR3 DNA reads as TGCAGTGCTATACCGACTTCCGACTATGGCTACACCTTC. Translated: CSAIPTSDYGYTF.

The chain employs TRBV12-3 or TRBV12-4 and TRBJ2-3; the D is unclear. V shed 3 bases and J shed 0 bases, with 7 bases lying between them. The CDR3 is made up of 14 amino acids. The CDR3 here is CASSLVGSTDTQYF. The CDR3 DNA sequence: TGTGCCAGCAGTTTGGTGGGCAGCACAGATACGCAGTATTTT.

This clonotype was counted at least ten times. V is TRBV6-5 and J is TRBJ2-5; TRBD1 or TRBD2 may be the D gene (5 bases each). CDR3 length: 14 residues. In germline, CDR1 is MNHEY, CDR2 SVGAGI. Trimming shortened V by 2 bases and J by 5 bases, and 12 bases separated the two germline ends. CDR3 bases: TGTGCCAGCAGTTACAATCCGGGGACGGAGACCCAGTACTTC. Residues: CASSYNPGTETQYF.

This clonotype was counted many times. The gene calls are TRBV7-6 and TRBJ1-6, with 7 bases that match TRBD1. This CDR3 region has 13 residues. CDR1 is SGHVS, CDR2 FNYEAQ, per germline. The V segment lost 3 bases and the J segment 7 bases; nucleotides outside the gene matches: 0. CDR3 amino acids: CASSLTGNSPLHF. The CDR3 region has the DNA TGTGCCAGCAGCTTGACAGGGAATTCACCCCTCCACTTT.

The chain combines TRBV11-2 with TRBJ2-1; D is perhaps TRBD2 (6 bases). The J call may be mistaken, given a closer DNA end match to TRBJ2-5. Per the germline V gene, CDR1 is SGHAT and CDR2 is FQNNGV. The CDR3 is 11 amino acids. The CDR3 spells CASSSSGAQYF. CDR3 DNA: TGTGCCAGCAGCTCGTCGGGGGCCCAGTACTTC.

V gene TRBV18 combines with J gene TRBJ2-7, with D maybe TRBD1 (6 bases). V dropped 0 bases and J dropped 7 bases, with 7 bases sitting between them. The CDR3 covers 12 residues. CDR1 is KGHSH, CDR2 LQKENI, per germline. As DNA, the CDR3 is TGTGCCAGCTCACCACCCCAGGGGGAGCAGTACTTC. This gives the protein CASSPPQGEQYF.

This chain links TRBV15 with TRBJ1-4, with a weak D call TRBD1 (5 bases). The CDR3 length is 13 residues. V lost 6 bases, J lost 4 bases, and 9 bases lay in between. Germline V gives CDR1 LNHNV, CDR2 YYDKDF (reference sequence). The CDR3 is CATRGGNNEKLFF. The CDR3 DNA reads TGTGCCACCAGGGGGGGAAATAATGAAAAACTGTTTTTT.

This chain joins TRBV10-3 and TRBJ2-7, with D possibly being TRBD1 (5 bases). The germline V gene has CDR1 ENHRY and CDR2 SYGVKD. The CDR3 sequence is 14 residues long. V dropped 6 bases and J dropped 3 bases, with 15 bases sitting between them. The CDR3 reads CAIREKGQRYEQYF. The DNA of the CDR3 is TGTGCCATCAGAGAAAAGGGGCAGCGCTACGAGCAGTACTTC.

This clonotype turned up a few times. The chain uses TRBV20-1 and TRBJ2-1; D uncertain. The V gene's germline CDR1 is DFQATT and CDR2 SNEGSKA (reference sequence). The CDR3 has 14 residues. The V end lost 7 bases, the J end lost 6 bases, and 19 bases lay between the germline ends. The CDR3 nucleotides read TGCAGTGTCCCGCGTGAATACCTCCGCAATGAGCAGTTCTTC. Its translation: CSVPREYLRNEQFF.

The rearrangement links TRBV27 to TRBJ2-5, with 12 bases lining up with TRBD2. This CDR3 comprises 17 residues. Per the germline V gene, CDR1 is MNHEY and CDR2 is SMNVEV (reference sequence). V dropped 4 bases and J dropped 7; count of bases not matched to a gene: 13. CDR3 region: CASSSTTSGGGGGTQYF. In DNA, the CDR3 is TGTGCCAGCAGTTCTACGACTAGCGGGGGCGGTGGTGGGACCCAGTACTTC.